These T cell receptor beta chains were read from a single sample in a study of follicular helper T cells after annual influenza vaccination. Measured with immunoSEQ multiplex PCR; TCRdb has only the in-frame clones, and not every one. This table holds 9,300 or so clones, approximately 80% found once. The starting material was CXCR5+ CD38- circulating T follicular helper cells from blood, obtained 7 days after influenza vaccination. These receptor sequences come from an adult who received the influenza vaccine. Both conserved end residues are trimmed from each CDR3. Rows give clone size only sometimes, using once, few, many, or a class for an expanded clone.

J | V | size | CDR3
TRBJ1-5 | TRBV7-2 | - | ASSLEGPGDSNQPQH
TRBJ1-4 | TRBV28 | - | ASSSSTGVGREKLF
TRBJ2-7 | TRBV9 | - | ASSQGSHTEQY
TRBJ1-4 | TRBV6-1 | - | ASSYGSVGEKLF
TRBJ2-5 | TRBV5-5 | - | ASSLEGASGQETQY
TRBJ1-5 | TRBV28 | medium-sized | ASSRTGTGHQPQH
TRBJ2-1 | TRBV30 | - | AWSVRAGGNNEQF
TRBJ1-1 | TRBV7-2 | - | ASSLNRVTEAF
TRBJ1-4 | TRBV7-9 | - | ASSNASPNEKLF
TRBJ1-2 | TRBV27 | - | ASSAQPPYGYT
TRBJ2-1 | TRBV5-6 | - | ASSLSISSYNEQF